The 30 T cell receptor beta chains listed next were all sequenced from one sample in a study of cytomegalovirus exposure and HLA in healthy donors. Primers for the PCR totalled 60 Vbeta and 13 Jbeta. The data were produced by immunoSEQ multiplex PCR, yet TCRdb's version contains in-frame clones alone and is incomplete. The sample table sets out under 50,000 clones. The sample taken for sequencing was PBMCs. These TCRs come from a male donor in good health and CMV-seronegative.

CDR3 sequence: CASSFAYRATNEKLFF. CDR3 in DNA: TGTGCCAGCAGTTTTGCTTACAGGGCAACTAATGAAAAACTGTTTTTT. V usage is TRBV28 and J usage is TRBJ1-4, with D tentatively TRBD1 (6 bases). This CDR3 is built from 16 residues. V was shortened by 3 bases and J by 0 bases, with 11 bases between the two germline ends. In germline, CDR1 is MDHEN, CDR2 SYDVKM. Full variable domain (remainder filled in from reference TRBV28 and TRBJ1-4): DVKVTQSSRYLVKRTGEKVFLECVQDMDHENMFWYRQDPGLGLRLIYFSYDVKMKEKGDIPEGYSVSREKKERFSLILESASTNQTSMYLCASSFAYRATNEKLFFGSGTQLSVL.

The V call is TRBV10-3, the J call TRBJ2-7; 8 bases are shared with TRBD1. V lost 6 bases to trimming and J lost 1 base; unmatched junction nucleotides: 2. The length of the CDR3 is 13 residues. Germline CDR1 and CDR2: ENHRY and SYGVKD. CDR3 in amino acids: CAISRDRSYEQYF. Here the CDR3 DNA reads TGTGCCATCAGCCGGGACAGGTCCTACGAGCAGTACTTC.

This chain links TRBV7-9 with TRBJ2-7; tentatively, D is TRBD2 (5 bases). Germline lookup yields CDR1 SEHNR and CDR2 FQNEAQ (reference sequence). The CDR3 contains 12 residues. V was cut by 5 bases and J by 3 bases, with 8 bases left in between. CDR3 residues: CASSVDYYEQYF. CDR3 DNA sequence: TGTGCCAGCAGCGTAGACTACTACGAGCAGTACTTC.

The chain employs TRBV4-3 and TRBJ1-3, with D possibly matching TRBD1 (5 bases). V was trimmed by 1 base and J by 2 bases, leaving 12 bases between them. The germline V gene encodes CDR1 LGHNA and CDR2 YSLEER. This CDR3 has 16 amino acids. CDR3 loop: CASSQVGGRPGNTIYF. In DNA, the CDR3 is TGCGCCAGCAGCCAAGTCGGGGGGAGGCCTGGAAACACCATATATTTT.

The chain couples TRBV7-6 to TRBJ2-2; the D gene is possibly TRBD1 (5 bases). V lost 5 bases, J lost 6 bases, and 10 bases lay in between. Germline V gene sequence: CDR1 SGHVS, CDR2 FNYEAQ. The CDR3 is made up of 13 amino acids. The CDR3 DNA reads TGTGCCAGCAGCCCTCAGGGATCCGGGGAGCTGTTTTTT. Translation: CASSPQGSGELFF.

The chain recombines TRBV2 with TRBJ1-2, with D hard to call. Germline CDR1 and CDR2: SNHLY and FYNNEI. The CDR3 length is 13 residues. Trimming shortened V by 3 bases and J by 6 bases, and 11 bases separated the two germline ends. CDR3 coding DNA: TGTGCCAGCAGTGACTTCTCCCTACATGGCTACACCTTC. This gives the protein CASSDFSLHGYTF.

This chain uses TRBV7-3 with TRBJ2-7; the D gene is possibly TRBD1 (5 bases). Trimming pared 5 bases from V and 0 bases from J, leaving 11 bases between. Germline values: CDR1 SGHTA, CDR2 FQGTGA. CDR3 length: 14 residues. The CDR3 nucleotides read TGTGCCAGCAGCGCCAGGGCCCCCTCCTACGAGCAGTACTTC. It codes for CASSARAPSYEQYF. The whole variable domain, filled in from reference TRBV7-3 and TRBJ2-7, reads GAGVSQTPSNKVTEKGKYVELRCDPISGHTALYWYRQSLGQGPEFLIYFQGTGAADDSGLPNDRFFAVRPEGSVSTLKIQRTERGDSAVYLCASSARAPSYEQYFGPGTRLTVT.

The chain joins TRBV7-3 to TRBJ1-1; the D gene is possibly TRBD1 (6 bases). The CDR3 covers 11 residues. Germline loops: CDR1 SGHTA, CDR2 FQGTGA. Trimming removed 8 bases at V and 6 bases at J, with 10 bases between. CDR3 in amino acids: CASGDTSEAFF. The CDR3, as DNA: TGTGCCAGCGGGGACACTTCTGAAGCTTTCTTT.

The V call is TRBV30, the J call TRBJ1-4, with 7 bases lining up with TRBD1. Trimming removed 0 bases from V and 7 bases from J; junction bases left unmatched: 5. This CDR3 has 14 amino acids. Per the germline V gene, CDR1 is GTSNPN and CDR2 is SVGIG (reference sequence). This CDR3 is CAWSVTRGTEKLFF. The CDR3, as DNA: TGTGCCTGGAGTGTGACCAGGGGGACTGAAAAACTGTTTTTT.

This chain uses TRBV10-3 with TRBJ1-5, with D possibly being TRBD1 (6 bases). Germline V lookup: CDR1 ENHRY, CDR2 SYGVKD. CDR3 length equals 13 residues. Trimming shortened V by 3 bases and J by 7 bases, and 10 bases separated the two germline ends. CDR3 loop: CAISEQGEQPQHF. In DNA, the CDR3 is TGTGCCATCAGTGAACAGGGTGAACAGCCCCAGCATTTT.

This chain connects TRBV5-3 to TRBJ1-6; 8 positions agree with TRBD1. TRBV5-3 is an open reading frame whose function is uncertain. J lost 6 bases, V lost 4 bases, and 9 bases had no gene match. The CDR3 is made up of 16 amino acids. The CDR3 is CARSVTGGSGNSPLHF. The CDR3 DNA follows: TGTGCCAGAAGCGTCACAGGGGGATCGGGTAATTCACCCCTCCACTTT.

The chain combines TRBV15 with TRBJ1-4; 8 positions agree with TRBD1. This CDR3 comprises 15 residues. V gave up 5 bases and J gave up 7 bases; unmatched junction bases: 9. Germline loops: CDR1 LNHNV, CDR2 YYDKDF (reference sequence). CDR3 in amino acids: CATSGLQGGGEKLFF. CDR3 DNA sequence: TGTGCCACCAGCGGCCTACAGGGGGGCGGTGAAAAACTGTTTTTT.

The gene calls are TRBV10-3 and TRBJ1-2, with TRBD1 identical over 7 bases. Germline CDR1 reads ENHRY; CDR2 reads SYGVKD. The CDR3 contains 17 residues. The ends lost 10 bases at V and 3 bases at J; junction bases unmatched: 20. The CDR3 loop reads CATGGQTITDGDYGYTF. CDR3 DNA: TGTGCCACAGGGGGACAGACGATAACCGACGGGGACTATGGCTACACCTTC.

The V gene is TRBV6-5, the J gene TRBJ1-1; TRBD1 aligns across 7 bases. The CDR3 has 15 amino acids. Germline-derived CDR1 and CDR2 are MNHEY and SVGAGI. The ends lost 0 bases at V and 1 base at J; junction bases unmatched: 2. CDR3 amino acids: CASSYSTGPNTEAFF. The DNA for the CDR3 is TGTGCCAGCAGTTACTCGACAGGGCCGAACACTGAAGCTTTCTTT.

V usage is TRBV25-1 and J usage is TRBJ2-3; 7 bases fit TRBD1. The CDR3 runs 12 residues. With 8 bases clipped from V and 8 bases from J, the junction kept 7 bases outside the gene matches. Germline-derived CDR1 and CDR2 are MGHDK and SYGVNS. Here the CDR3 reads CASSDRSGTQYF. The DNA for the CDR3 is TGTGCCAGCTCGGACAGGTCGGGTACGCAGTATTTT.

This chain uses TRBV4-1 with TRBJ2-1; 9 bases match TRBD1. The germline V gene encodes CDR1 MGHRA and CDR2 YSYEKL. With V trimmed by 3 bases and J by 5 bases, 8 bases remained unmatched. The CDR3 covers 16 residues. DNA of the CDR3: TGCGCCAGCAGCCAGATCAGGGGACAGGGAGACAATGAGCAGTTCTTC. This encodes CASSQIRGQGDNEQFF.

The rearrangement joins TRBV5-1 to TRBJ1-1; D is undetermined. CDR1 and CDR2 from the germline V gene are SGHRS and YFSETQ. This CDR3 has 13 amino acids. Trimming removed 1 base at V and 8 bases at J, with 12 bases between. The CDR3 region is CASSLWVREEAFF. CDR3 DNA: TGCGCCAGCAGCTTGTGGGTGAGGGAAGAAGCTTTCTTT.

The chain couples TRBV4-2 to TRBJ1-6; D possibly corresponds to TRBD1 (5 bases). The V end was cut by 0 bases, the J end by 3 bases, with 12 bases between. Germline V gene sequence: CDR1 LGHNA, CDR2 YNFKEQ. This CDR3 spans 17 amino acids. DNA for the CDR3: TGTGCCAGCAGCCAAGATCATCAGGGTCTCTATAATTCACCCCTCCACTTT. Amino acids: CASSQDHQGLYNSPLHF.

The V and J genes are TRBV10-2 and TRBJ2-2; 8 bases fit TRBD1. This CDR3 has 15 residues. CDR1 is WSHSY, CDR2 SAAADI, per germline. V shed 10 bases and J 1 base; nucleotides not matched to a gene: 8. The CDR3 DNA reads TGCGCCACCTGGACAGGGCCAGGGAACACCGGGGAGCTGTTTTTT. This sequence encodes CATWTGPGNTGELFF.

V and J are TRBV9 and TRBJ1-5, with unresolved D. Trimming left V 3 bases short and J 6 bases short, with 7 bases between. The germline V gene encodes CDR1 SGDLS and CDR2 YYNGEE. CDR3 size: 12 residues. The CDR3 reads CASSAWAQPQHF. CDR3 sequence (DNA): TGTGCCAGCAGCGCCTGGGCTCAGCCCCAGCATTTT.

The chain links TRBV2 to TRBJ1-5; perhaps TRBD1 as D (6 bases). CDR1 and CDR2 (germline): SNHLY, FYNNEI. The V and J ends lost 3 bases and 0 bases respectively, with 15 bases between them. CDR3 length: 17 amino acids. The CDR3, as DNA: TGTGCCAGCAGTGAGCTGACAGGACTTTATAGCAATCAGCCCCAGCATTTT. It yields the protein CASSELTGLYSNQPQHF. Full variable domain (remainder filled in from reference TRBV2 and TRBJ1-5): EPEVTQTPSHQVTQMGQEVILRCVPISNHLYFYWYRQILGQKVEFLVSFYNNEISEKSEIFDDQFSVERPDGSNFTLKIRSTKLEDSAMYFCASSELTGLYSNQPQHFGDGTRLSIL.

This chain connects TRBV5-6 to TRBJ2-4; 9 nucleotides agree with TRBD1. The CDR3 is 15 amino acids. The J segment lost 8 bases and the V segment lost 5 bases, leaving 11 bases of the junction unmatched. Per the germline V gene, CDR1 is SGHDT and CDR2 is YYEEEE. CDR3 region: CASSPNRGLRHIQYF. CDR3 nucleotide sequence: TGTGCCAGCAGTCCCAACAGGGGGCTCAGACACATTCAGTACTTC.

The genes are TRBV4-1 and TRBJ2-5, with D unresolved. The CDR3 extends over 14 amino acids. CDR1 is MGHRA and CDR2 is YSYEKL in the germline V gene. Deletions cut 4 bases from V and 4 bases from J, with 13 bases between. As DNA, the CDR3 is TGCGCCAGCAGCCGTTCCACAGCCCGAGAGACCCAGTACTTC. Protein sequence: CASSRSTARETQYF.

The genes are TRBV13 and TRBJ1-6; D uncertain. V was trimmed by 4 bases and J by 8 bases, leaving 15 bases between them. Germline V gives CDR1 PRHDT, CDR2 FYEKMQ (reference sequence). This CDR3 contains 15 residues. CDR3 DNA: TGTGCCAGCAGCTCTCAGACCCCGGCGGATTCACCCCTCCACTTT. Amino acid sequence: CASSSQTPADSPLHF.

This rearrangement joins TRBV5-6 to TRBJ2-7, with D perhaps TRBD2 (5 bases). There are 11 residues in the CDR3. The V end was cut by 3 bases, the J end by 6 bases, with 7 bases between. The germline V gene has CDR1 SGHDT and CDR2 YYEEEE. CDR3 DNA sequence: TGTGCCAGCAGCTCCGGACTCGAGCAGTACTTC. Amino acids: CASSSGLEQYF.

This chain joins TRBV5-4 and TRBJ2-7, with 7 bases lining up with TRBD1. The CDR3 has 14 amino acids. Germline assignment: CDR1 SGHNT and CDR2 YYREEE (reference sequence). V trimming: 5 bases; J trimming: 3 bases; junction bases outside the gene matches: 8. DNA of the CDR3: TGTGCCAGCAGTCGGACAGGAGGAGGCTACGAGCAGTACTTC. Protein product: CASSRTGGGYEQYF.

The chain employs TRBV28 and TRBJ2-7, with D unclear. CDR1 MDHEN and CDR2 SYDVKM come from the germline V gene. The CDR3 is 15 amino acids. Trimming stripped 2 bases from V and 8 bases from J, with 19 bases between. This CDR3 is CASSLRATVPTKQYF. As DNA, the CDR3 is TGTGCCAGCAGTTTACGTGCAACCGTACCTACGAAGCAGTACTTC.

For the CDR3, the DNA is TGCGCCAGCAGCTCGGGACTAGCGGGGGATAATGAGCAGTTCTTC. This translates into CASSSGLAGDNEQFF. The chain links TRBV4-3 to TRBJ2-1; 14 bases fit TRBD2. Germline trimming cut 5 bases from V and 7 bases from J; bases unmatched to any gene: 4. Per germline, CDR1 LGHNA and CDR2 YSLEER. The CDR3 length is 15 residues.

The V and J genes are TRBV30 and TRBJ2-7; 9 bases line up with TRBD1. With 8 bases clipped from V and 3 bases from J, the junction kept 2 bases outside the gene matches. This CDR3 has 11 amino acids. Germline CDR1 reads GTSNPN; CDR2 reads SVGIG (reference sequence). The CDR3 DNA is TGTGCCGGGACAGGGATCTACGAGCAGTACTTC. Protein sequence: CAGTGIYEQYF.

The chain combines TRBV4-3 with TRBJ2-5; TRBD2 matches at 8 bases. The J call may be faulty, since TRBJ2-7 better matches the DNA end. The CDR3 has 19 residues. The V gene's germline CDR1 is LGHNA and CDR2 YSLEER. The CDR3 spells CASSQDSGGRTIYSYEQYF. The CDR3 DNA follows: TGCGCCAGCAGCCAGGACAGCGGGGGCCGTACCATTTACTCCTACGAGCAGTACTTC.